The 6 T cell receptor beta chains below all came from one sample that was sequenced in a study of blood T cell repertoires in COVID-19. Profiling relied on immunoSEQ multiplex PCR, and the TCRdb table lists in-frame clones only, not all of them. This sample has roughly 77,000 clones; approximately 90% occur once, and the top ten carry 6.5% to 7.5%. Sequencing used peripheral blood. The receptor set was obtained from a woman at least 80 years old with active COVID-19.

This clone was seen a single time. This chain connects TRBV7-8 to TRBJ2-1, with a possible D match to TRBD2 (6 bases). The CDR3 extends over 12 amino acids. V was trimmed by 5 bases and J by 9 bases, leaving 11 bases between them. CDR1 is SGHVS and CDR2 is FQNEAQ in the germline V gene. CDR3 in amino acids: CASSARELEQFF. The CDR3 DNA sequence: TGTGCCAGCAGCGCCCGGGAGCTTGAGCAGTTCTTC.

The chain joins TRBV29-1 to TRBJ1-2; 8 positions agree with TRBD1. Germline V gene sequence: CDR1 SQVTM, CDR2 ANQGSEA. J was trimmed by 1 base and V by 7 bases; bases with no gene match: 5. The length of the CDR3 is 13 residues. CDR3 sequence reads: CSASDRVNYGYTF. The CDR3, as DNA: TGCAGCGCGTCGGACAGGGTTAACTATGGCTACACCTTC.

The chain combines TRBV27 with TRBJ2-3, with TRBD2 matching 9 bases. There are 17 residues in the CDR3. V trimming: 6 bases; J trimming: 2 bases; junction bases outside the gene matches: 12. Germline V lookup: CDR1 MNHEY, CDR2 SMNVEV (reference sequence). The CDR3 region has the DNA TGTGCCAGCAGCGCGACTAGCGGTCGAACGCCCACAGATACGCAGTATTTT. It translates to CASSATSGRTPTDTQYF.

This clone was observed once. CDR3: CSASSLAGASYEQYF. Written as DNA, the CDR3 is TGCAGTGCTAGTTCCCTAGCGGGAGCTTCCTACGAGCAGTACTTC. V is TRBV20-1 and J is TRBJ2-7; TRBD2 matches at 10 bases. After removal of 3 bases from V and 1 base from J, the junction contained 6 bases not matched to a gene. Germline CDR1 reads DFQATT; CDR2 reads SNEGSKA (reference sequence). The CDR3 consists of 15 residues.

This clone appeared a single time. The V and J genes are TRBV9 and TRBJ2-7; D is unresolved. Germline loops: CDR1 SGDLS, CDR2 YYNGEE. V was shortened by 0 bases and J by 3 bases, with 7 bases between the two germline ends. This CDR3 region has 13 residues. The CDR3 sequence is CASSVAPGYEQYF. The CDR3 nucleotides read TGTGCCAGCAGCGTAGCACCAGGCTACGAGCAGTACTTC.

The CDR3 spells CASSLRRGRGEKLFF. As DNA, the CDR3 is TGTGCCAGCAGCTTGCGGAGGGGGCGCGGGGAAAAACTGTTTTTT. This chain links TRBV7-2 with TRBJ1-4; 7 bases line up with TRBD1. The CDR3 totals 15 residues. The junction had 9 bases not matched to a gene; V was cut back by 3 bases and J by 8 bases. The V gene's germline CDR1 is SGHTA and CDR2 FQGNSA.